This T cell receptor (beta chain) was recorded in a study of radiation and T cells in renal cell carcinoma (TCRdb year 2020). As for the study more broadly: The samples were drawn from a clinical trial, where primary renal cell carcinomas were treated with 15 Gy of stereotactic body radiation therapy and then removed by nephrectomy 4 weeks afterward. In total, about 50 samples underwent TCR beta sequencing: 25 or so tumors plus 27 peripheral blood samples. Across all 50 or so samples, 4,016,671 unique CDR3 nucleotide sequences, encoding 2,658,974 unique CDR3 amino acid sequences, were identified. The full study reports these points: Because the trial had a single-armed design, the trial could not examine how radiation dose or scheduling affected the TCR repertoire. An increase in top tumor clonotypes in blood was observed from baseline to 2 weeks post-radiation, followed by contraction by 4 weeks, which was taken to suggest transient expansion of tumor-resident clones. Tracking of blood repertoire dynamics stopped at about 27 days after treatment, with no follow-up past that point. Because pretreatment tumor biopsies were not available, the baseline intratumoral presence of clonotypes could not be determined.

The time point label, as the study defines it: blood 2 weeks post-SBRT. According to the study, the label for this sample's treatment or condition signals: 15 Gy SBRT to primary tumor, nephrectomy 4 weeks later. To follow tumor-enriched clonotypes, serial peripheral blood was collected from radiation-treated patients at baseline and at 2 weeks and 4 weeks after SBRT. Every patient's renal cell carcinoma showed clear cell pathology. Genomic DNA for TCR sequencing was prepared using the QIAamp DNA Blood Mini Kit (Qiagen). Only samples passing all quality control checks were included in the analyses. The immunoSEQ kit was used, according to the manufacturer's recommendations, to generate TCR beta libraries from genomic DNA. For library preparation, a first multiplex PCR was performed with proprietary primers, followed by a second PCR in which unique barcodes were added, and bead cleanups were performed after each round. A kit-provided positive control reaction and a negative control reaction were included in every sample batch. The final libraries were assessed on an Agilent 4200 TapeStation D1000 ScreenTape, pooled by volume, and quantified by qPCR. Sequencing was performed on an Illumina NextSeq500 using a MidOutput 150-cycle cartridge, with 156 Read1 cycles, 15 Index1 cycles, and the kit custom primers. The pooled library was loaded at approximately 1 pM with a roughly 22% PhiX control spike-in. The original pipeline was this. Vendor-processed data were analyzed in R, with a clonotype defined as all T cells sharing the same CDR3 nucleotide sequence. For clone abundance analyses, frequencies were normalized to the 10,000 most abundant clones in each sample. Public T cell clones, which averaged fewer than five per sample, were removed prior to analysis. Tumor-enriched and baseline blood-enriched clonotypes were defined by at least a 32-fold difference in abundance between compartments. A beta-binomial differential abundance model was used to identify clonotypes that expanded or contracted between blood time points. Tumor-blood repertoire similarity was measured with the Baroni-Urbani and Buser coefficient, and groups were compared using two-tailed Wilcoxon tests in R. TCRdb mirrors the immuneACCESS table, restricted to in-frame sequences. Some clones are absent from its copies; in checked studies, under half trace to an unresolved V gene, and the reason for the others is unknown. The DNA was the basis for D and trimming; V, J and clone size are from that table. Counted in this sample were 150,000 to 160,000 clones; roughly 87% of them appeared once. 10% to 15% of the sample rests with the top ten.

With regard to this clone: What this receptor recognizes is not known. No much larger clone is present one base from it, and per-base qualities are unavailable.

The sequencing used blood, collected from a patient whose treatment included radiotherapy and nephrectomy. The receptor was isolated from a woman aged 50 to 65 with renal cell carcinoma.

For the CDR3, the sequence is CASRNDENTEAFF. The bases are TGTGCCAGCAGAAATGACGAGAACACTGAAGCTTTCTTT. The sequence joins TRBV6-5 to TRBJ1-1, with the D gene too uncertain to name. CDR1 and CDR2 were assigned from the germline V gene as MNHEY and SVGAGI. The CDR3 holds 13 amino acids from the cysteine to the phenylalanine. Just CDR3 DNA is preserved here, 39 bases in frame from base 1. V was cut back by 6 bases and J by 1 base, leaving a gap of 9 bases between them.